Below are 18 T cell receptor beta chains sequenced from a single sample in a study of T cells in Graves' hyperthyroidism and ophthalmopathy. Amplification of TCR beta CDR3 regions used RNA as the template. HTBI primers were the set used in a first-round RT-PCR of the TCR CDR3. TCRdb analysed the multiplex PCR reads with MiXCR anew, one entry per CDR3 protein. Among 640,000 or so distinct CDR3 sequences listed, approximately 15% were seen once. Material for sequencing was blood. These receptors all come from a young woman with Graves' ophthalmopathy.

The rearrangement joins TRBV29-1 to TRBJ2-2; D is undetermined. V was shortened by 3 bases and J by 3 bases, with 5 bases between the two germline ends. Germline values: CDR1 SQVTM, CDR2 ANQGSEA. This CDR3 has 12 amino acids. Here the CDR3 reads CSVDIDTGELFF. CDR3 nucleotides: TGCAGCGTTGACATTGACACCGGGGAGCTGTTTTTT.

V usage is TRBV6-2 or TRBV6-3 and J usage is TRBJ1-4; no definite D call. The germline gives CDR1 MNHEY, CDR2 SVGEGT. CDR3 size: 13 residues. V was shortened by 6 bases and J by 6 bases, with 11 bases between the two germline ends. CDR3 in amino acids: CASRAGYYEKLFF. CDR3 sequence (DNA): TGTGCCAGCAGAGCAGGTTATTATGAAAAACTGTTTTTT.

This sequence joins TRBV4-1 and TRBJ2-7; weak D call: TRBD2 (6 bases). The V gene lost 8 bases and the J gene lost 1 base, with 18 bases spanning the gap. Germline V gene data show CDR1 as MGHRA and CDR2 as YSYEKL. The CDR3 is 15 residues long. The CDR3 nucleotides read TGCGCCAGCGGGGACGGGTCGCGGGGATCCTACGAGCAGTACTTC. Protein: CASGDGSRGSYEQYF.

The CDR3 nucleotides read TGTGCCAGCAGCCAATCGAGTGGTTTTTACGAAAAGAACTATGGCTACACCTTC. This gives the protein CASSQSSGFYEKNYGYTF. The chain combines TRBV3-1 with TRBJ1-2; no definite D call. The germline V and J ends were trimmed by 2 bases and 2 bases, with 21 bases remaining between them. Germline V gene sequence: CDR1 LGHDT, CDR2 YNNKEL (reference sequence). The CDR3 contains 18 residues.

This clonotype was detected ten times or more. This rearrangement joins TRBV5-5 to TRBJ2-2; a possible D gene is TRBD1 (5 bases). V was shortened by 0 bases and J by 5 bases, with 5 bases between the two germline ends. Germline values: CDR1 SGHKS, CDR2 YYEKEE (reference sequence). This CDR3 is built from 13 residues. The CDR3 region is CASSLEGTGELFF. DNA of the CDR3: TGTGCCAGCAGCTTGGAGGGGACCGGGGAGCTGTTTTTT.

This clonotype was seen a handful of times. V and J are TRBV11-3 and TRBJ1-4; a weak D match, TRBD1 (5 bases). Trimming pared 4 bases from V and 6 bases from J, leaving 15 bases between. Germline-derived CDR1 and CDR2 are SGHNT and YENEEA. This CDR3 comprises 15 residues. The CDR3: CASSSDSIGDEKLFF. CDR3 DNA sequence: TGTGCCAGCAGCTCCGACAGCATAGGGGATGAAAAACTGTTTTTT.

This clonotype showed up many times. The V call is TRBV27, the J call TRBJ2-5; D may match TRBD1 or TRBD2 (5 bases each). Germline V gene lookup returns CDR1 MNHEY and CDR2 SMNVEV (reference sequence). The CDR3 is 14 amino acids. V gave up 5 bases and J gave up 5 bases, with 15 bases separating them. CDR3 in DNA: TGTGCCAGCAGTCCAACCTGGGACGTGGAGACCCAGTACTTC. It translates to CASSPTWDVETQYF.

In this sample, this clonotype turned up many times. The chain joins TRBV11-3 to TRBJ1-4, with a tentative D call TRBD1 (6 bases). The CDR3 is 14 amino acids. The V end lost 5 bases, the J end lost 10 bases, and 17 bases lay between the germline ends. Germline V gene data show CDR1 as SGHNT and CDR2 as YENEEA. CDR3 residues: CASSQEGDSRKLFF. The CDR3 nucleotides read TGTGCCAGCAGCCAAGAGGGGGACTCGAGAAAACTGTTTTTT.

The chain uses TRBV9 and TRBJ2-7, with TRBD2 matching 13 bases. Germline V gene sequence: CDR1 SGDLS, CDR2 YYNGEE. This CDR3 comprises 16 residues. V dropped 4 bases and J dropped 2; count of bases not matched to a gene: 6. The CDR3 DNA sequence: TGTGCCAGCAGCTCCACGGGACTAGCGGGACCCTACGAGCAGTACTTC. This encodes CASSSTGLAGPYEQYF.

In its sample, this clonotype was seen a few times. This chain uses TRBV19 with TRBJ2-7; TRBD1 aligns across 9 bases. Germline loops: CDR1 LNHDA, CDR2 SQIVND (reference sequence). CDR3 size: 17 residues. V shed 1 base, J shed 1 base, and the junction held 8 bases outside the gene matches. Here the CDR3 DNA reads TGTGCCAGTAGTATAGTGTTCGGGGGGACAGGGTCCTACGAGCAGTACTTC. Its protein product is CASSIVFGGTGSYEQYF.

This clonotype was counted only a few times. The chain couples TRBV19 to TRBJ1-1, with no clear D. Trimming stripped 3 bases from V and 0 bases from J, with 14 bases between. Looked up from germline, CDR1 is LNHDA and CDR2 is SQIVND (reference sequence). The CDR3 is 16 residues long. The CDR3 region has the DNA TGTGCCAGTAGTATTCCCTCCTCTTTCATGAACACTGAAGCTTTCTTT. The encoded protein is CASSIPSSFMNTEAFF.

There are many counts of this clonotype. The V gene is TRBV27, the J gene TRBJ1-2; 7 bases are a match to TRBD1. Per germline, CDR1 MNHEY and CDR2 SMNVEV (reference sequence). J gave up 6 bases and V 5 bases, and 6 bases lay outside the gene matches. This CDR3 has 13 residues. Here the CDR3 DNA reads TGTGCCAGCAGTCGACAGGGTTGGGATGGCTACACCTTC. Translating it yields CASSRQGWDGYTF.

This clonotype was observed many times. The gene calls are TRBV2 and TRBJ2-3; 12 bases are shared with TRBD2. After removal of 8 bases from V and 2 bases from J, the junction contained 2 bases not matched to a gene. The CDR3 covers 14 residues. CDR1 and CDR2 from the germline V gene are SNHLY and FYNNEI. The CDR3 DNA reads TGTGCCAGCGGGACTAGCGGGTCCACAGATACGCAGTATTTT. This codes for CASGTSGSTDTQYF.

As regards this clonotype: Possible read error: a much larger clone is one base away. The V gene is TRBV12-3 or TRBV12-4, the J gene TRBJ2-1, with 10 bases aligning to TRBD2. V lost 3 bases and J lost 7; bases outside the gene matches: 9. This CDR3 spans 16 amino acids. The CDR3 here is CASSLYEAGGSNEQFF. CDR3 DNA sequence: TGTGCCAGCAGTTTGTATGAAGCGGGAGGGTCGAATGAGCAGTTCTTC.

This clonotype was seen a handful of times. This rearrangement joins TRBV7-8 to TRBJ1-3; perhaps TRBD1 as D (5 bases). The CDR3 totals 15 residues. V lost 3 bases, J lost 0 bases, and 9 bases lay in between. The germline gives CDR1 SGHVS, CDR2 FQNEAQ. The CDR3 reads CASSLGPDSGNTIYF. The CDR3 DNA follows: TGTGCCAGCAGCTTGGGACCCGACTCTGGAAACACCATATATTTT.

This clonotype was recorded many times. The CDR3 DNA reads as TGCAGCGTTGTGCCGTTTGGGGAGACCCAGTACTTC. Translation: CSVVPFGETQYF. The V gene is TRBV29-1, the J gene TRBJ2-5; D gene unclear. Germline CDR1 is SQVTM and CDR2 is ANQGSEA. The CDR3 length is 12 residues. Trimming removed 4 bases at V and 5 bases at J, with 11 bases between.

The chain couples TRBV5-6 to TRBJ2-1; the D gene is possibly TRBD2 (5 bases). Per germline, CDR1 SGHDT and CDR2 YYEEEE. The CDR3 is 17 residues long. Trimming pared 6 bases from V and 1 base from J, leaving 20 bases between. Here the CDR3 DNA reads TGTGCCAGCACCATGGCACCAATTGGGAGTTCCTACAATGAGCAGTTCTTC. Translated, it gives CASTMAPIGSSYNEQFF.

This clonotype was counted at least ten times. The gene calls are TRBV28 and TRBJ2-5; weak D call: TRBD1 (5 bases). Germline V gene data show CDR1 as MDHEN and CDR2 as SYDVKM. The CDR3 sequence is 17 residues long. V lost 8 bases to trimming and J lost 1 base, with 23 bases between them. The CDR3 spells CASAMLSQGALQETQYF. The CDR3 nucleotides are TGTGCCAGCGCAATGTTGAGTCAGGGTGCCCTCCAAGAGACCCAGTACTTC.